These 10 T cell receptor beta chains share one sample of origin, sequenced in a study of T cells in Graves' hyperthyroidism and ophthalmopathy. What was amplified from RNA transcripts were TCR beta CDR3 regions. Primed by the HTBI set, a first-round RT-PCR was run on the TCR CDR3. TCRdb ran MiXCR on the multiplex PCR reads and lists one entry per CDR3 protein. The sample yields around 620,000 distinct CDR3 sequences, 35% to 55% seen once. The sample was peripheral blood or thyroid tissue (not recorded which). These receptors originate from an adult woman with Graves' disease, either hyperthyroidism or ophthalmopathy (not recorded which).

In its sample, this clonotype was seen many times. The V and J genes are TRBV5-1 and TRBJ1-1, with TRBD1 matching 7 bases. The ends lost 3 bases at V and 4 bases at J; junction bases unmatched: 12. Germline V gene sequence: CDR1 SGHRS, CDR2 YFSETQ. This CDR3 spans 16 amino acids. The CDR3 region has the DNA TGCGCCAGCAGCTGGAAACCTGGACAGGTCGGCACTGAAGCTTTCTTT. This translates into CASSWKPGQVGTEAFF.

The rearrangement joins TRBV20-1 to TRBJ2-7, with 11 bases identical to TRBD1. The V segment lost 0 bases and the J segment 9 bases; nucleotides outside the gene matches: 7. This CDR3 spans 14 amino acids. Germline V lookup: CDR1 DFQATT, CDR2 SNEGSKA (reference sequence). The CDR3 coding sequence is TGCAGTGCTAGAGATGGGACAGGGGGTTTGGGGCAGTACTTC. Its protein product is CSARDGTGGLGQYF.

This clonotype was detected many times. The rearrangement uses TRBV20-1 and TRBJ2-5, with 8 bases aligning to TRBD2. This CDR3 has 15 amino acids. The V segment lost 5 bases and the J segment 2 bases; nucleotides outside the gene matches: 10. Germline V gene lookup returns CDR1 DFQATT and CDR2 SNEGSKA (reference sequence). The DNA of the CDR3 is TGCAGTGCTCCTAATAAGCGGGAGTCGCAAGAGACCCAGTACTTC. It encodes CSAPNKRESQETQYF.

The chain links TRBV19 to TRBJ1-5; 9 nucleotides line up with TRBD1. Germline CDR1 LNHDA, CDR2 SQIVND (reference sequence). This CDR3 is 18 amino acids long. With 8 bases clipped from V and 2 bases from J, the junction kept 16 bases outside the gene matches. CDR3 protein: CASHRGGQGGVGNQPQHF. In nucleotides, the CDR3 is TGTGCCAGTCATCGAGGGGGACAGGGTGGTGTTGGCAATCAGCCCCAGCATTTT. Complete variable domain (other parts from reference TRBV19 and TRBJ1-5): DGGITQSPKYLFRKEGQNVTLSCEQNLNHDAMYWYRQDPGQGLRLIYYSQIVNDFQKGDIAEGYSVSREKKESFPLTVTSAQKNPTAFYLCASHRGGQGGVGNQPQHFGDGTRLSIL.

V is TRBV5-6 and J is TRBJ2-2; D is ambiguous. Trimming removed 4 bases from V and 3 bases from J, with 16 bases in between. The CDR3 consists of 16 residues. CDR1 is SGHDT and CDR2 is YYEEEE in the germline V gene. The CDR3, as DNA: TGTGCCAGCAGCCAAGACGGCAGCTCTTACACCGGGGAGCTGTTTTTT. Its translation is CASSQDGSSYTGELFF.

This clonotype was seen ten or more times. The chain recombines TRBV7-9 with TRBJ2-7; the D gene is possibly TRBD2 (6 bases). Trimming pared 4 bases from V and 7 bases from J, leaving 11 bases between. CDR1 is SEHNR, CDR2 FQNEAQ, per germline (reference sequence). The CDR3 is 12 residues long. CDR3 sequence reads: CASSWGVEEQYF. CDR3 nucleotide sequence: TGTGCCAGCAGCTGGGGGGTGGAAGAGCAGTACTTC. Drawing the rest from reference TRBV7-9 and TRBJ2-7, the complete variable domain is DTGVSQNPRHKITKRGQNVTFRCDPISEHNRLYWYRQTLGQGPEFLTYFQNEAQLEKSRLLSDRFSAERPKGSFSTLEIQRTEQGDSAMYLCASSWGVEEQYFGPGTRLTVT.

V and J are TRBV10-3 and TRBJ2-6; D unclear. Germline lookup yields CDR1 ENHRY and CDR2 SYGVKD. With 6 bases removed from V and 4 bases from J, the gap between germline ends came to 7 bases. The CDR3 length is 13 residues. Here the CDR3 DNA reads TGTGCCATCAGGGTGACAGGGGCCAACGTCCTGACTTTC. It is translated as CAIRVTGANVLTF.

This clonotype was counted many times. This chain joins TRBV5-1 and TRBJ1-2, with a tentative D call TRBD1 (5 bases). In germline, CDR1 is SGHRS, CDR2 YFSETQ. The CDR3 spans 14 residues. Trimming shortened V by 3 bases and J by 4 bases, and 13 bases separated the two germline ends. CDR3 protein: CASSSGTSGYGYTF. The DNA of the CDR3 is TGCGCCAGCAGCTCTGGGACCTCCGGCTATGGCTACACCTTC.

The chain uses TRBV24-1 and TRBJ2-5, with 10 bases fitting TRBD1. This CDR3 has 17 amino acids. Germline V CDR1 and CDR2: KGHDR, SFDVKD. V dropped 5 bases and J dropped 5; count of bases not matched to a gene: 13. This chain's CDR3 is CATSGDRGWFKQETQYF. CDR3 in DNA: TGTGCCACCAGTGGGGACAGGGGATGGTTTAAGCAGGAGACCCAGTACTTC.

This clonotype was seen ten or more times. This sequence joins TRBV19 and TRBJ1-5; D may be TRBD1 (5 bases). V lost 3 bases and J 6 bases, leaving 9 bases between the germline ends. This CDR3 is built from 13 residues. Germline assignment: CDR1 LNHDA and CDR2 SQIVND (reference sequence). The CDR3 DNA reads as TGTGCCAGTAGTATCAGGGTAGCTCAGCCCCAGCATTTT. This gives the protein CASSIRVAQPQHF.